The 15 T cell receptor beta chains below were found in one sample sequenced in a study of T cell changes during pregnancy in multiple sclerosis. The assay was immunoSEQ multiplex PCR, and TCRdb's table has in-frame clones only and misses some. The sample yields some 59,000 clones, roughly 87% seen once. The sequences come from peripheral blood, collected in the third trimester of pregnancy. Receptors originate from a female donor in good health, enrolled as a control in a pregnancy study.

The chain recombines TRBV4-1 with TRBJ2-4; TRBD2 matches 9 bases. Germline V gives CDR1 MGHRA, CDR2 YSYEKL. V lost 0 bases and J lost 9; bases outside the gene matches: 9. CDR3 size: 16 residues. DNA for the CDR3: TGCGCCAGCAGCCAAGATAGGGCTAGCGGGACGCGCATTCAGTACTTC. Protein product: CASSQDRASGTRIQYF.

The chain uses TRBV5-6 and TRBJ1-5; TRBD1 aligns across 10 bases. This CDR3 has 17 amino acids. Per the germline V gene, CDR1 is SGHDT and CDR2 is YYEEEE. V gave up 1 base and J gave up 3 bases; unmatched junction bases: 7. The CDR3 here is CASSLRGTGVNNQPQHF. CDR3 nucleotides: TGTGCCAGCAGCTTGAGGGGGACAGGGGTTAACAATCAGCCCCAGCATTTT.

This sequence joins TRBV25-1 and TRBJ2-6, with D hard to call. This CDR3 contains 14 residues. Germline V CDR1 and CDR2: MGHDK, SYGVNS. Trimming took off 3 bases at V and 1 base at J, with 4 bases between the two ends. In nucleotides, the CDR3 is TGTGCCAGCAGTGATTTATCTGGGGCCAACGTCCTGACTTTC. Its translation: CASSDLSGANVLTF.

The CDR3 is CASSVGLSGANVLTF. In DNA, the CDR3 is TGCGCCAGCAGTGTAGGACTCTCTGGGGCCAACGTCCTGACTTTC. The rearrangement links TRBV10-2 to TRBJ2-6, with a weak D call TRBD2 (5 bases). V was cut by 4 bases and J by 0 bases, with 7 bases left in between. The CDR3 length is 15 residues. Germline CDR1 and CDR2: WSHSY and SAAADI.

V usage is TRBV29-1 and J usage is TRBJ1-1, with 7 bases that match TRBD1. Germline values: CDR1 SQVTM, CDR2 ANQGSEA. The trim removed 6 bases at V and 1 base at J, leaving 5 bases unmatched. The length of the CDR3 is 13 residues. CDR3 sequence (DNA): TGCAGCGTCTCAGGGGGTACGAACACTGAAGCTTTCTTT. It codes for CSVSGGTNTEAFF.

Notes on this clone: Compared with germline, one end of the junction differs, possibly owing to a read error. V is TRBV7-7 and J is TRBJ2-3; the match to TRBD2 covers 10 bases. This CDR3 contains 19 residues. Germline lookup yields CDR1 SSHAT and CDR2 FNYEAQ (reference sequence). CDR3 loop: CASSLGGASGGSSTDTQYF. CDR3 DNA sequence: TGTGCTAGCAGTCTCGGGGGGGCTAGCGGGGGCTCTAGCACAGATACGCAGTATTTT.

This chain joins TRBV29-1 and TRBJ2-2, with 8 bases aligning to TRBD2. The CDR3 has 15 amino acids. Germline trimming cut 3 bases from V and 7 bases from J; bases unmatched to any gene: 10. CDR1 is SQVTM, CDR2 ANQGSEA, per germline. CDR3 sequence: CSVEASGSQGGELFF. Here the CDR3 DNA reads TGCAGCGTTGAGGCGAGCGGGAGTCAGGGCGGGGAGCTGTTTTTT.

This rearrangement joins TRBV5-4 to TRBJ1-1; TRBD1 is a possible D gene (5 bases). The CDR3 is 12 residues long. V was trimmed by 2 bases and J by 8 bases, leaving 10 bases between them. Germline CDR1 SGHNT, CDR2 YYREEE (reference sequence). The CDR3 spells CASSFRGSEAFF. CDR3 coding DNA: TGTGCCAGCAGCTTTCGGGGGTCGGAAGCTTTCTTT. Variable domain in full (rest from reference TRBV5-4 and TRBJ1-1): ETGVTQSPTHLIKTRGQQVTLRCSSQSGHNTVSWYQQALGQGPQFIFQYYREEENGRGNFPPRFSGLQFPNYSSELNVNALELDDSALYLCASSFRGSEAFFGQGTRLTVV.

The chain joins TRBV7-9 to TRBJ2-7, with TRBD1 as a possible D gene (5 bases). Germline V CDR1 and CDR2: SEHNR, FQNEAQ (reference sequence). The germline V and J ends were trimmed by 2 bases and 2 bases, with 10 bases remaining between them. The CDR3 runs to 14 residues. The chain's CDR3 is CASSLPAGPYEQYF. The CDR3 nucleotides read TGTGCCAGCAGCTTACCAGCAGGGCCCTACGAGCAGTACTTC.

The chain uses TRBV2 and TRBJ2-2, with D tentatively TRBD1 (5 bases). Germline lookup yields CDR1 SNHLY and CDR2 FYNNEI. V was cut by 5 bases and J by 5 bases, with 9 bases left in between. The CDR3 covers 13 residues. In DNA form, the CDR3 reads TGTGCCAGCAGTCGACAGAGAACCGGGGAGCTGTTTTTT. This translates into CASSRQRTGELFF.

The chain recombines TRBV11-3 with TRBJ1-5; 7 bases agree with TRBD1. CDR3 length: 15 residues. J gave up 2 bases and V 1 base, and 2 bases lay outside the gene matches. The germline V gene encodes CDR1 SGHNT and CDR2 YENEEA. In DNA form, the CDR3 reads TGTGCCAGCAGCTTAGTCCAGGGGGGCAATCAGCCCCAGCATTTT. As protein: CASSLVQGGNQPQHF.

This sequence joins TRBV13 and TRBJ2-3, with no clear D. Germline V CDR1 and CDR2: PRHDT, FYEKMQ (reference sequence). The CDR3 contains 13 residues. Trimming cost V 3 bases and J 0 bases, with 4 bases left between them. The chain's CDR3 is CASSFPSTDTQYF. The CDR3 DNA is TGTGCCAGCAGCTTCCCTAGCACAGATACGCAGTATTTT.

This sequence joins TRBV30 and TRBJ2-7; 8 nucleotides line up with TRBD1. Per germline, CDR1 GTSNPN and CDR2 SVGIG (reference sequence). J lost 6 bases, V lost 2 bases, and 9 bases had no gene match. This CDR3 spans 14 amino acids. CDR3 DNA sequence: TGTGCCTGGAGTCCTGGGGACAGGACCTCCGAGCAGTACTTC. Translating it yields CAWSPGDRTSEQYF.

This chain's CDR3 is CASSAGQGFQPQHF. As DNA, the CDR3 is TGTGCCAGCAGTGCGGGACAGGGGTTTCAGCCCCAGCATTTT. This chain joins TRBV6-6 and TRBJ1-5; 10 nucleotides agree with TRBD1. The CDR3 runs to 14 residues. Per germline, CDR1 MNHNY and CDR2 SVGAGI (reference sequence). With V trimmed by 5 bases and J by 6 bases, 4 bases remained unmatched.

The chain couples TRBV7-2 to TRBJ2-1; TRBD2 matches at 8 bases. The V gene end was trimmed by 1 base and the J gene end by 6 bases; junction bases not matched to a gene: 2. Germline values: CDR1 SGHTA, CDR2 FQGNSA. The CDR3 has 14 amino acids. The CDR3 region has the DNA TGTGCCAGCAGCTTAGACCTAGCGGGCAATGAGCAGTTCTTC. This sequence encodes CASSLDLAGNEQFF. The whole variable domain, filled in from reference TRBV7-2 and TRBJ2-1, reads GAGVSQSPSNKVTEKGKDVELRCDPISGHTALYWYRQSLGQGLEFLIYFQGNSAPDKSGLPSDRFSAERTGGSVSTLTIQRTQQEDSAVYLCASSLDLAGNEQFFGPGTRLTVL.